This entry is about one T cell receptor beta chain. This table comes from immunoSEQ multiplex PCR, and its TCRdb copy is limited to in-frame clones, with some not included. In the table there are some 250,000 clones, about nine tenths of which are singletons. The CDR3 contains 15 residues. Trimming took off 3 bases at V and 0 bases at J, with 12 bases between the two ends. Germline CDR1 reads SGDLS; CDR2 reads YYNGEE. The sample originates from a study of cytomegalovirus exposure and HLA in healthy donors. The genes are TRBV9 and TRBJ1-2; D unclear. The clonotype was recovered from a woman under 40 in good health and CMV-seronegative. Sequencing was carried out using PBMCs. CDR3: CASSAGGNANYGYTF. The CDR3 DNA reads TGTGCCAGCAGCGCGGGCGGCAACGCTAACTATGGCTACACCTTC. Complete variable domain (other parts from reference TRBV9 and TRBJ1-2): DSGVTQTPKHLITATGQRVTLRCSPRSGDLSVYWYQQSLDQGLQFLIQYYNGEERAKGNILERFSAQQFPDLHSELNLSSLELGDSALYFCASSAGGNANYGYTFGSGTRLTVV.